The 20 T cell receptor beta chains listed next were all sequenced from one sample in a study of T cell changes during pregnancy in multiple sclerosis (dated by TCRdb to about 2019). The library was prepared using the immunoSEQ multiplex PCR assay. The source is immuneACCESS, and TCRdb retained only in-frame sequences with V and J called. Part of the clones is not carried over; for the studies checked, unresolved V genes explain less than half of this, and the remainder is unexplained. The sample contains tens of thousands of clones, roughly nine tenths of them found a single time. Roughly 0.5% of the sample is held by the ten biggest clonotypes. Source: CD4+ T cells from peripheral blood mononuclear cells, taken in the first trimester of pregnancy. These TCRs come from a female donor with multiple sclerosis, enrolled in a pregnancy study.

The chain carries TRBV7-6 and TRBJ2-7, with D possibly TRBD2 on 5 matching bases. V was trimmed by 1 base and J by 0 bases, leaving 10 bases between them. Germline loops: CDR1 SGHVS, CDR2 FNYEAQ. The CDR3 sequence is 15 residues long. Written as DNA, the CDR3 is TGTGCCAGCAGCTTAGGGGTTACTAGCTCCTACGAGCAGTACTTC. Residues: CASSLGVTSSYEQYF.

This clone was counted once. J is TRBJ1-6 and V is TRBV9, with 8 bases matching TRBD1. With 9 bases clipped from V and 8 bases from J, the junction kept 4 bases outside the gene matches. The germline V gene encodes CDR1 SGDLS and CDR2 YYNGEE. The CDR3 extends over 12 amino acids. The CDR3 sequence is CATGTGDSPLHF. For the CDR3, the DNA is TGTGCCACCGGGACAGGAGATTCACCCCTCCACTTT.

In its sample, this clone ranks as medium-sized. The DNA of the CDR3 is TGTGCCAGCAGCTTAAAACCAGGCATTAACGAAAAACTGTTTTTT. It encodes CASSLKPGINEKLFF. V gene TRBV7-2 combines with J gene TRBJ1-4, with D uncertain. V shed 2 bases and J shed 8 bases, with 15 bases lying between them. Germline V gives CDR1 SGHTA, CDR2 FQGNSA. CDR3 length: 15 residues.

The chain joins TRBV19 to TRBJ2-1; no clear D gene. Trimming removed 4 bases from V and 4 bases from J, with 11 bases in between. Germline CDR1 is LNHDA and CDR2 is SQIVND (reference sequence). This CDR3 contains 14 residues. The CDR3 reads CASSTTQDYNEQFF. The CDR3 nucleotides are TGTGCCAGTAGTACCACTCAGGATTACAATGAGCAGTTCTTC.

This clone was seen only a few times. The chain has TRBV27 and TRBJ1-1, with D perhaps TRBD1 (6 bases). Germline V gene sequence: CDR1 MNHEY, CDR2 SMNVEV (reference sequence). Trimming pared 6 bases from V and 0 bases from J, leaving 11 bases between. CDR3 length: 14 amino acids. CDR3 DNA: TGTGCCAGCAGCCAAAAGGGGGTGAACACTGAAGCTTTCTTT. Protein product: CASSQKGVNTEAFF.

The chain has TRBV7-2 and TRBJ1-2, with 7 bases matching TRBD1. Per the germline V gene, CDR1 is SGHTA and CDR2 is FQGNSA. With 1 base clipped from V and 2 bases from J, the junction kept 13 bases outside the gene matches. CDR3 length: 18 amino acids. DNA for the CDR3: TGTGCCAGCAGCTTAGAGGAGTTGGGGCCGACAGGGAACTATGGCTACACCTTC. Amino acid sequence: CASSLEELGPTGNYGYTF.

This rearrangement joins TRBV25-1 to TRBJ1-1; tentatively, D is TRBD1 (5 bases). Germline lookup yields CDR1 MGHDK and CDR2 SYGVNS. This CDR3 comprises 12 residues. V was cut by 6 bases and J by 4 bases, with 9 bases left in between. In DNA, the CDR3 is TGTGCCAGCAGCGGGGGAGGCACTGAAGCTTTCTTT. Residues: CASSGGGTEAFF.

The chain combines TRBV12-5 with TRBJ1-5; 10 bases align to TRBD1. The germline V gene encodes CDR1 LGHNT and CDR2 FRNRAP. The CDR3 is 16 residues long. V dropped 5 bases and J dropped 9; count of bases not matched to a gene: 13. In DNA form, the CDR3 reads TGTGCTAGTGGTCCTCGGACAGGGGGGGATCCTGGGCCCCAGCATTTT. Protein sequence: CASGPRTGGDPGPQHF.

This clone was recorded once. The chain uses TRBV6-6 and TRBJ1-3; 7 nucleotides agree with TRBD1. Germline CDR1 and CDR2: MNHNY and SVGAGI (reference sequence). The CDR3 is 14 residues long. V shed 6 bases and J 1 base; nucleotides not matched to a gene: 3. The chain's CDR3 is CASSEQGSGNTIYF. In DNA form, the CDR3 reads TGTGCCAGCAGCGAACAGGGGTCTGGAAACACCATATATTTT.

This clone was picked up one time. This chain connects TRBV7-6 to TRBJ2-6; D call uncertain. This CDR3 comprises 19 residues. In germline, CDR1 is SGHVS, CDR2 FNYEAQ. The germline V and J ends were trimmed by 2 bases and 0 bases, with 17 bases remaining between them. The CDR3 sequence is CASSLPAGISNSGANVLTF. Written as DNA, the CDR3 is TGTGCCAGCAGCTTACCCGCAGGCATATCAAACTCTGGGGCCAACGTCCTGACTTTC.

This clone is a singleton in its sample. The chain combines TRBV18 with TRBJ1-1; maybe TRBD1 (5 bases). Germline CDR1 reads KGHSH; CDR2 reads LQKENI. V gave up 4 bases and J gave up 0 bases, with 6 bases separating them. This CDR3 has 13 amino acids. In nucleotides, the CDR3 is TGTGCCAGCTCACAAGGGGTGAACACTGAAGCTTTCTTT. Translated: CASSQGVNTEAFF.

CDR3 amino acids: CASSLGLAEQETQYF. The CDR3 nucleotides read TGTGCCAGCAGCTTGGGACTAGCGGAACAAGAGACCCAGTACTTC. The chain recombines TRBV5-4 with TRBJ2-5, with 9 positions matching TRBD2. Germline values: CDR1 SGHNT, CDR2 YYREEE (reference sequence). Unmatched junction bases numbered 2, after V lost 0 bases and J lost 2 bases. The CDR3 is made up of 15 amino acids.

V and J are TRBV5-6 and TRBJ1-2, with a weak D call TRBD1 (5 bases). The CDR3 totals 17 residues. Germline CDR1 is SGHDT and CDR2 is YYEEEE. Trimming took 4 bases from V and 4 from J, leaving 23 bases between them. DNA of the CDR3: TGTGCCAGCAGCGGGGGGGTTAGTCGGAAAGAACTCTATGGCTACACCTTC. This encodes CASSGGVSRKELYGYTF. The full variable domain, its missing parts supplied by reference TRBV5-6 and TRBJ1-2, is DAGVTQSPTHLIKTRGQQVTLRCSPKSGHDTVSWYQQALGQGPQFIFQYYEEEERQRGNFPDRFSGHQFPNYSSELNVNALLLGDSALYLCASSGGVSRKELYGYTFGSGTRLTVV.

The V call is TRBV6-6, the J call TRBJ2-1; TRBD2 matches 10 bases. Germline V gives CDR1 MNHNY, CDR2 SVGAGI (reference sequence). The CDR3 runs 14 residues. With 6 bases clipped from V and 9 bases from J, the junction kept 8 bases outside the gene matches. The DNA for the CDR3 is TGTGCCAGCAGCGGGACTAGCGAGCGGAGTGAGCAGTTCTTC. Translated: CASSGTSERSEQFF.

The CDR3 DNA follows: TGTGCCAGCAGCGTAGCTGTAGGACAGAATGAAAAACTGTTTTTT. As protein: CASSVAVGQNEKLFF. V usage is TRBV9 and J usage is TRBJ1-4; maybe TRBD1 (6 bases). The germline gives CDR1 SGDLS, CDR2 YYNGEE. V was clipped by 0 bases and J by 5 bases, with 11 bases between them. CDR3 size: 15 residues.

The chain uses TRBV7-9 and TRBJ1-1; D unresolved. Between the trimmed V and J ends, which lost 5 bases and 1 base, there was a span of 5 bases. Germline lookup yields CDR1 SEHNR and CDR2 FQNEAQ (reference sequence). The CDR3 is 12 amino acids. The CDR3 sequence is CASSNRNTEAFF. The CDR3 DNA reads TGTGCCAGCAGCAACAGGAACACTGAAGCTTTCTTT.

The chain couples TRBV9 to TRBJ2-7; the match to TRBD2 covers 11 bases. V was pared by 0 bases and J by 2 bases, with 4 bases of the junction left unmatched. This CDR3 is built from 16 residues. The germline CDR1 and CDR2 sequences are SGDLS and YYNGEE. For the CDR3, the DNA is TGTGCCAGCAGCGTAGGGCTAGCGGGGGGAGCCTACGAGCAGTACTTC. Residues: CASSVGLAGGAYEQYF.

The chain joins TRBV5-1 to TRBJ2-2; D call uncertain. This CDR3 comprises 12 residues. CDR1 is SGHRS, CDR2 YFSETQ, per germline. Trimming removed 0 bases from V and 7 bases from J, with 4 bases in between. The CDR3 here is CASSLDLGELFF. The CDR3 DNA reads as TGCGCCAGCAGCTTGGATCTCGGGGAGCTGTTTTTT.

This clone was detected once. The chain is built from TRBV5-6 and TRBJ1-4, with a weak D call TRBD1 (5 bases). Between the trimmed V and J ends, which lost 3 bases and 7 bases, there was a span of 16 bases. The CDR3 is made up of 15 amino acids. Germline CDR1 is SGHDT and CDR2 is YYEEEE. As DNA, the CDR3 is TGTGCCAGCAGCTCTGACGGGGGAGGCGGTGAAAAACTGTTTTTT. Protein sequence: CASSSDGGGGEKLFF.

Here the CDR3 DNA reads TGTGCCTGGAGTCAACAGGGCGGGGGAAAGAGTGAAAAACTGTTTTTT. Translation: CAWSQQGGGKSEKLFF. The V gene is TRBV30, the J gene TRBJ1-4; maybe TRBD1 (6 bases). Germline CDR1 and CDR2: GTSNPN and SVGIG (reference sequence). CDR3 size: 16 residues. V was clipped by 2 bases and J by 7 bases, with 20 bases between them.